These 24 T cell receptor beta chains were all obtained from the same sample, sequenced in a study of shared clonotypes between healthy human individuals. Data came from immunoSEQ multiplex PCR; TCRdb stores just in-frame clones and leaves some out. The sample includes about 2.5 million clones, 85% to 95% of them seen just once. The sequencing sample was made of naive CD4+ T cells from PBMCs. Subset in this sample: CD45RA+ positively selected. All receptors come from a man in his late teens or twenties in good health. Some clones in this sample may be carry-over from other donors' samples.

V gene TRBV2 combines with J gene TRBJ2-2; possibly TRBD1 for D (5 bases). Per germline, CDR1 SNHLY and CDR2 FYNNEI. Trimming stripped 6 bases from V and 1 base from J, with 15 bases between. The CDR3 has 16 amino acids. The DNA of the CDR3 is TGTGCCAGCAGAGATACAGGACAACTGAACACCGGGGAGCTGTTTTTT. This encodes CASRDTGQLNTGELFF.

The chain employs TRBV5-1 and TRBJ2-7; D is possibly TRBD2 (6 bases). The CDR3 is 15 amino acids. From germline, CDR1 is SGHRS and CDR2 YFSETQ. V was cut by 4 bases and J by 1 base, with 15 bases left in between. CDR3 protein: CASSGTGLASYEQYF. As DNA, the CDR3 is TGCGCCAGCAGCGGTACGGGACTCGCTTCCTACGAGCAGTACTTC.

V is TRBV2 and J is TRBJ2-5, with 9 bases identical to TRBD2. The germline gives CDR1 SNHLY, CDR2 FYNNEI. The CDR3 is made up of 13 amino acids. The junction had 4 bases not matched to a gene; V was cut back by 7 bases and J by 4 bases. The CDR3 protein is CASTAGGGETQYF. In DNA, the CDR3 is TGTGCCAGCACTGCGGGGGGGGGAGAGACCCAGTACTTC.

The rearrangement joins TRBV5-1 to TRBJ2-3; 7 bases align to TRBD1. CDR1 is SGHRS, CDR2 YFSETQ, per germline. The CDR3 is 13 residues long. V lost 4 bases, J lost 5 bases, and 4 bases stayed unmatched. The CDR3 sequence is CASSEQGRDTQYF. In DNA, the CDR3 is TGCGCCAGCAGCGAACAGGGGAGAGATACGCAGTATTTT.

The chain uses TRBV5-1 and TRBJ2-2; 11 bases align to TRBD1. V was clipped by 4 bases and J by 2 bases; unmatched bases: 4. The CDR3 extends over 16 amino acids. Germline V gene data show CDR1 as SGHRS and CDR2 as YFSETQ. CDR3 sequence: CASSLWTGGNTGELFF. The CDR3 nucleotides read TGCGCCAGCAGCCTGTGGACAGGGGGCAACACCGGGGAGCTGTTTTTT.

The rearrangement uses TRBV28 and TRBJ2-5; weak D call: TRBD1 (6 bases). The length of the CDR3 is 15 residues. V dropped 6 bases and J dropped 2 bases, with 16 bases sitting between them. Germline assignment: CDR1 MDHEN and CDR2 SYDVKM. The CDR3, as DNA: TGTGCCAGCAGGTCCATGGGGCAGGGGCAAGAGACCCAGTACTTC. This codes for CASRSMGQGQETQYF.

This chain uses TRBV5-1 with TRBJ2-3; TRBD1 matches 12 bases. Germline V gene lookup returns CDR1 SGHRS and CDR2 YFSETQ. Unmatched junction bases numbered 8, after V lost 4 bases and J lost 5 bases. This CDR3 contains 16 residues. Here the CDR3 reads CASSIFGTGGEDTQYF. The DNA for the CDR3 is TGCGCCAGCAGCATCTTCGGGACAGGGGGCGAAGATACGCAGTATTTT.

As to this clone: The same CDR3 is also encoded by other DNA sequences in this sample. The rearrangement links TRBV5-1 to TRBJ2-5; D may be TRBD1 or TRBD2 (6 bases each). This CDR3 is 14 amino acids long. Trimming took off 5 bases at V and 5 bases at J, with 16 bases between the two ends. The germline V gene has CDR1 SGHRS and CDR2 YFSETQ. CDR3 DNA: TGCGCCAGCAGTTGGGGGGCCGGTGAGGAGACCCAGTACTTC. Protein: CASSWGAGEETQYF.

V is TRBV28 and J is TRBJ2-1, with 9 nucleotides matching TRBD2. From germline, CDR1 is MDHEN and CDR2 SYDVKM. There are 14 residues in the CDR3. Trimming removed 5 bases from V and 12 bases from J; junction bases left unmatched: 11. CDR3 nucleotide sequence: TGTGCCAGCAGTCCGACTAGCGGCCCGGGGTTGCAGTTCTTC. Its translation is CASSPTSGPGLQFF.

The gene calls are TRBV14 and TRBJ1-1; no firm D call. The V gene lost 3 bases and the J gene lost 5 bases, with 19 bases spanning the gap. Germline CDR1 and CDR2: SGHDN and FVKESK. The CDR3 spans 16 residues. CDR3 in DNA: TGTGCCAGCAGCCAGATTCGGCCTCATGGGAGTACTGAAGCTTTCTTT. Protein product: CASSQIRPHGSTEAFF.

V gene TRBV14 combines with J gene TRBJ2-2; the D is unclear. The CDR3 consists of 18 residues. V lost 4 bases and J 2 bases, leaving 20 bases between the germline ends. The germline V gene encodes CDR1 SGHDN and CDR2 FVKESK. The CDR3 loop is CASSRPYPPAFNTGELFF. In DNA, the CDR3 is TGTGCCAGCAGCCGACCCTACCCACCAGCATTTAACACCGGGGAGCTGTTTTTT. The whole variable domain, filled in from reference TRBV14 and TRBJ2-2, reads EAGVTQFPSHSVIEKGQTVTLRCDPISGHDNLYWYRRVMGKEIKFLLHFVKESKQDESGMPNNRFLAERTGGTYSTLKVQPAELEDSGVYFCASSRPYPPAFNTGELFFGEGSRLTVL.

The chain uses TRBV6-6 and TRBJ1-1, with 8 bases fitting TRBD1. The CDR3 is 11 amino acids. From germline, CDR1 is MNHNY and CDR2 SVGAGI (reference sequence). J was trimmed by 7 bases and V by 10 bases; bases with no gene match: 5. The CDR3 loop is CAIQGGGEAFF. DNA for the CDR3: TGTGCCATACAGGGGGGAGGTGAAGCTTTCTTT.

The chain carries TRBV18 and TRBJ2-2; 10 positions match TRBD1. The CDR3 contains 18 residues. From germline, CDR1 is KGHSH and CDR2 LQKENI. V was clipped by 6 bases and J by 1 base; unmatched bases: 11. The CDR3 is CASSRPGQGPKNTGELFF. The DNA for the CDR3 is TGTGCCAGCTCCCGACCGGGACAGGGGCCGAAGAACACCGGGGAGCTGTTTTTT.

The J gene is TRBJ2-1, the V gene TRBV11-3; 10 nucleotides align to TRBD1. After removal of 3 bases from V and 7 bases from J, the junction contained 3 bases not matched to a gene. Germline lookup yields CDR1 SGHNT and CDR2 YENEEA. The CDR3 extends over 14 amino acids. CDR3 DNA sequence: TGTGCCAGCAGCTTGAGACAGGGGGCTAATGAGCAGTTCTTC. Its translation: CASSLRQGANEQFF.

In regard to this clone: The same CDR3 is also encoded by other DNA sequences in this sample. V and J are TRBV7-2 and TRBJ2-3; 7 positions agree with TRBD2. This CDR3 is 14 amino acids long. Germline V gene sequence: CDR1 SGHTA, CDR2 FQGNSA. Trimming cost V 5 bases and J 1 base; bases outside gene matches: 3. For the CDR3, the DNA is TGTGCCAGCAGCAAGGGGAGGGGCACAGATACGCAGTATTTT. It encodes CASSKGRGTDTQYF.

Worth noting for this clone: Other DNA variants within this sample encode the same CDR3. In DNA form, the CDR3 reads TGTGCCTGGAGTGTTTTGGGGATGAACACTGAAGCTTTCTTT. Protein product: CAWSVLGMNTEAFF. The chain links TRBV30 to TRBJ1-1; no clear D. CDR3 length: 14 residues. The germline V gene has CDR1 GTSNPN and CDR2 SVGIG (reference sequence). V was shortened by 0 bases and J by 0 bases, with 8 bases between the two germline ends.

With respect to this clone: The same CDR3 can be traced to other DNA sequences in this sample. V usage is TRBV7-2 and J usage is TRBJ2-5, with 15 nucleotides matching TRBD2. The CDR3 length is 16 residues. The ends lost 5 bases at V and 5 bases at J; junction bases unmatched: 6. Germline V gene sequence: CDR1 SGHTA, CDR2 FQGNSA. Here the CDR3 reads CASSPGLAGGGETQYF. The CDR3 region has the DNA TGTGCCAGCAGCCCCGGACTAGCGGGAGGGGGGGAGACCCAGTACTTC.

As to this clone: Germline is not matched at one junction end, which may reflect a read error. Other DNA sequences in this sample translate to the same CDR3. The rearrangement links TRBV11-2 to TRBJ2-7; possible D gene TRBD2, 5 bases. Per the germline V gene, CDR1 is SGHAT and CDR2 is FQNNGV. This CDR3 spans 13 amino acids. The CDR3 DNA is TGCGCCAGCAGCGGAGCGGCAAGCTACGAGCAGTACTTC. Its protein is CASSGAASYEQYF.

This sequence joins TRBV28 and TRBJ2-1, with D perhaps matching TRBD1 (5 bases). Trimming left V 2 bases short and J 3 bases short, with 8 bases between. Germline V CDR1 and CDR2: MDHEN, SYDVKM. The CDR3 runs to 14 residues. CDR3: CASSLAQGYNEQFF. CDR3 bases: TGTGCCAGCAGTTTAGCTCAGGGCTACAATGAGCAGTTCTTC.

The CDR3 is CASSPWMGENEKLFF. Written as DNA, the CDR3 is TGTGCCAGCAGCCCGTGGATGGGAGAAAATGAAAAACTGTTTTTT. The chain couples TRBV7-9 to TRBJ1-4; unclear D gene. V lost 5 bases and J lost 5, with 15 bases in between. There are 15 residues in the CDR3. CDR1 SEHNR and CDR2 FQNEAQ come from the germline V gene (reference sequence).

The chain carries TRBV28 and TRBJ1-2, with TRBD1 matching over 9 bases. V lost 5 bases and J lost 4; bases outside the gene matches: 8. There are 15 residues in the CDR3. Germline V gene sequence: CDR1 MDHEN, CDR2 SYDVKM. The CDR3 sequence: CASSPSGTGIYGYTF. CDR3 sequence (DNA): TGTGCCAGCAGTCCCTCCGGGACAGGGATCTATGGCTACACCTTC.

The chain couples TRBV4-1 to TRBJ2-5; a possible D gene is TRBD1 (5 bases). The better agreement between TRBJ2-7 and the DNA end casts doubt on the J call. This CDR3 region has 14 residues. Germline CDR1 is MGHRA and CDR2 is YSYEKL. CDR3 sequence (DNA): TGCGCCAGCAGCCAAGTTATGACAGCCTACGAGCAGTACTTC. Residues: CASSQVMTAYEQYF.

J is TRBJ2-5 and V is TRBV13, with 13 bases identical to TRBD2. The last part of the DNA fits TRBJ2-7 better; the J call may be wrong. This CDR3 region has 15 residues. Germline V gene data show CDR1 as PRHDT and CDR2 as FYEKMQ (reference sequence). The CDR3 loop is CASSPGLAGPYEQYF. CDR3 sequence (DNA): TGTGCCAGCAGCCCGGGACTAGCGGGGCCTTACGAGCAGTACTTC.

This sequence joins TRBV5-1 and TRBJ2-1, with D perhaps matching TRBD1 (5 bases). Trimming took off 4 bases at V and 8 bases at J, with 13 bases between the two ends. Germline CDR1 SGHRS, CDR2 YFSETQ. The CDR3 has 13 residues. The CDR3 spells CASSQGRMDEQFF. CDR3 nucleotides: TGCGCCAGCAGCCAGGGAAGGATGGATGAGCAGTTCTTC.